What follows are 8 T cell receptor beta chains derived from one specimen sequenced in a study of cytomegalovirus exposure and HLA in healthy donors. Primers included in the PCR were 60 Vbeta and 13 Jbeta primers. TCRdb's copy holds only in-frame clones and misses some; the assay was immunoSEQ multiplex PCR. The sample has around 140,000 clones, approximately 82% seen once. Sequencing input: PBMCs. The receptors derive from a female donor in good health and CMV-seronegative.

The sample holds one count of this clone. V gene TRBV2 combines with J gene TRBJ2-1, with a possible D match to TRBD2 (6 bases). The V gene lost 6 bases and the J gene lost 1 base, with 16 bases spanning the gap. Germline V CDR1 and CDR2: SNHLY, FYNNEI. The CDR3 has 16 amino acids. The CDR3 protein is CASRLSWRESYNEQFF. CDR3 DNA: TGTGCCAGCAGGCTTAGTTGGCGGGAATCCTACAATGAGCAGTTCTTC.

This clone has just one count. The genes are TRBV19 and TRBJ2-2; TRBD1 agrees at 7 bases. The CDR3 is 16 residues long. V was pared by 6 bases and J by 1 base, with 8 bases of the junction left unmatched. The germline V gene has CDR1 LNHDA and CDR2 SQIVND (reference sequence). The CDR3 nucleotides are TGTGCCAGTAGCCCGTGGGGACAGTTGAACACCGGGGAGCTGTTTTTT. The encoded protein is CASSPWGQLNTGELFF. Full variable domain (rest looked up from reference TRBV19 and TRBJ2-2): DGGITQSPKYLFRKEGQNVTLSCEQNLNHDAMYWYRQDPGQGLRLIYYSQIVNDFQKGDIAEGYSVSREKKESFPLTVTSAQKNPTAFYLCASSPWGQLNTGELFFGEGSRLTVL.

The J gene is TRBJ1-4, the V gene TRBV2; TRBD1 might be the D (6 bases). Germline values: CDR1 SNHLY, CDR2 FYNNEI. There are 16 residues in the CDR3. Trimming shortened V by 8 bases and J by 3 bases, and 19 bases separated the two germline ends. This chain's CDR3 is CASWDKTLGANEKLFF. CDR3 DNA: TGTGCCAGCTGGGACAAGACCTTGGGGGCTAATGAAAAACTGTTTTTT.

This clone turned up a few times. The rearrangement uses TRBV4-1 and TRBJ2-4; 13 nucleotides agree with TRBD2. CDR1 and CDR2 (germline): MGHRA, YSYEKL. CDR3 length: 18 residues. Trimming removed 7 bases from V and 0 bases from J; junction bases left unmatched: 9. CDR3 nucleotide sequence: TGCGCCAGCACCCGGACTAGCGGGAGTGGTTTAGCCAAAAACATTCAGTACTTC. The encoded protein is CASTRTSGSGLAKNIQYF.

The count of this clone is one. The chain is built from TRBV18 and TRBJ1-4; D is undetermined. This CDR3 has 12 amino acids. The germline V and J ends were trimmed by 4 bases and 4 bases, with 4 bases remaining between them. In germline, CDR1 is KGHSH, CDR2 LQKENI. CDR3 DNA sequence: TGTGCCAGCTCACTGTATAATGAAAAACTGTTTTTT. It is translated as CASSLYNEKLFF.

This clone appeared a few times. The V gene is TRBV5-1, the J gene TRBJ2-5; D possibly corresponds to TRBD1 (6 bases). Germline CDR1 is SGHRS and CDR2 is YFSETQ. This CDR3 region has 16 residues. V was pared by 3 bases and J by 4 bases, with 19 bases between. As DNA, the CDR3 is TGCGCCAGCAGCTGGGGATCGAGACAGGAAGGAGAGACCCAGTACTTC. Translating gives CASSWGSRQEGETQYF.

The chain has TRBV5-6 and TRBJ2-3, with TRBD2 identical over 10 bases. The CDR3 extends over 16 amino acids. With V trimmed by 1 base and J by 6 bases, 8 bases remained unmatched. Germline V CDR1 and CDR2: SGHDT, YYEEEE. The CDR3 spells CASSLPSGRRGDTQYF. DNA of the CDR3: TGTGCCAGCAGCTTGCCTAGCGGGAGAAGAGGTGATACGCAGTATTTT. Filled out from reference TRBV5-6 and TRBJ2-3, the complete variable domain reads DAGVTQSPTHLIKTRGQQVTLRCSPKSGHDTVSWYQQALGQGPQFIFQYYEEEERQRGNFPDRFSGHQFPNYSSELNVNALLLGDSALYLCASSLPSGRRGDTQYFGPGTRLTVL.

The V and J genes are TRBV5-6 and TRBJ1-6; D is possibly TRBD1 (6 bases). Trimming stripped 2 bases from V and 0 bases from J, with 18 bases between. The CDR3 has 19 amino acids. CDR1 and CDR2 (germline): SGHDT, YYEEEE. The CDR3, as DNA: TGTGCCAGCAGCTTTCCGCCGGACAGTGAGAGCTCCTATAATTCACCCCTCCACTTT. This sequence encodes CASSFPPDSESSYNSPLHF.